What follows are 12 T cell receptor beta chains derived from one specimen sequenced in a study of T cell responses to AZD1222 COVID-19 vaccine. The protocol was immunoSEQ multiplex PCR, while the TCRdb copy is restricted to in-frame clones and leaves out a portion. The table shows about 140,000 clones, with around nine tenths occurring only once. Sample: peripheral blood, taken 28 days after the second AZD1222 dose. Receptors were obtained from an adult who received the AZD1222 COVID-19 vaccine.

The V gene is TRBV6-2 or TRBV6-3, the J gene TRBJ2-2; D unresolved. This CDR3 has 14 amino acids. Trimming stripped 2 bases from V and 0 bases from J, with 4 bases between. CDR1 MNHEY and CDR2 SVGEGT come from the germline V gene. The CDR3 region has the DNA TGTGCCAGCAGTTACGCGACGAACACCGGGGAGCTGTTTTTT. Its protein product is CASSYATNTGELFF.

In this sample, this clone turned up once. The chain joins TRBV4-1 to TRBJ2-3; D possibly matches TRBD1 or TRBD2 (5 bases each). This CDR3 comprises 16 residues. CDR1 is MGHRA and CDR2 is YSYEKL in the germline V gene. V was pared by 2 bases and J by 3 bases, with 15 bases between. CDR3 amino acids: CASSQTGAARTDTQYF. CDR3 sequence (DNA): TGCGCCAGCAGCCAAACCGGGGCGGCCAGAACAGATACGCAGTATTTT.

This chain joins TRBV30 and TRBJ2-3; the match to TRBD2 covers 8 bases. The CDR3 extends over 16 amino acids. J lost 3 bases, V lost 0 bases, and 8 bases had no gene match. Germline values: CDR1 GTSNPN, CDR2 SVGIG (reference sequence). The CDR3 is CAWSVAGSGRTDTQYF. The CDR3 coding sequence is TGTGCCTGGAGTGTAGCTGGCAGCGGGAGAACAGATACGCAGTATTTT.

V usage is TRBV6-2 or TRBV6-3 and J usage is TRBJ2-7; D unclear. The CDR3 has 16 amino acids. The germline gives CDR1 MNHEY, CDR2 SVGEGT. Trimming stripped 5 bases from V and 3 bases from J, with 20 bases between. The CDR3 DNA follows: TGTGCCAGCAGTCCCGCCAGCGCCCAAGGGTACTACGAGCAGTACTTC. Amino acid sequence: CASSPASAQGYYEQYF.

The genes are TRBV15 and TRBJ2-4, with 14 nucleotides matching TRBD2. V trimming: 6 bases; J trimming: 5 bases; junction bases outside the gene matches: 15. This CDR3 has 19 residues. CDR1 is LNHNV, CDR2 YYDKDF, per germline (reference sequence). The CDR3 nucleotides are TGTGCCACCAGTCCCGCCCCCGGACTAGCGGGAGGTCGAGAAAACATTCAGTACTTC. Protein product: CATSPAPGLAGGRENIQYF.

The V and J genes are TRBV28 and TRBJ2-3; 7 bases are shared with TRBD2. From germline, CDR1 is MDHEN and CDR2 SYDVKM. The CDR3 extends over 15 amino acids. V gave up 1 base and J gave up 4 bases; unmatched junction bases: 5. CDR3 bases: TGTGCCAGCAGTTTATCTGTGGGGGGGGCAGATACGCAGTATTTT. Translated, it gives CASSLSVGGADTQYF.

The genes are TRBV30 and TRBJ2-2; D is possibly TRBD2 (5 bases). The V end was cut by 1 base, the J end by 2 bases, with 14 bases between. This CDR3 is built from 16 residues. Germline V lookup: CDR1 GTSNPN, CDR2 SVGIG (reference sequence). The CDR3 is CAWSERVAGNTGELFF. In DNA, the CDR3 is TGTGCCTGGAGTGAGCGCGTGGCGGGCAACACCGGGGAGCTGTTTTTT.

The chain employs TRBV7-3 and TRBJ2-7; D not certain. The CDR3 covers 13 residues. In germline, CDR1 is SGHTA, CDR2 FQGTGA. Trimming took 3 bases from V and 4 from J, leaving 10 bases between them. The CDR3 nucleotides read TGTGCCAGCAGCTTCCAGGACGGATACGAGCAGTACTTC. Residues: CASSFQDGYEQYF. Together with reference TRBV7-3 and TRBJ2-7, the CDR3 gives the full variable domain: GAGVSQTPSNKVTEKGKYVELRCDPISGHTALYWYRQSLGQGPEFLIYFQGTGAADDSGLPNDRFFAVRPEGSVSTLKIQRTERGDSAVYLCASSFQDGYEQYFGPGTRLTVT.

The rearrangement links TRBV7-2 to TRBJ1-5; D gene ambiguous. Trimming cost V 1 base and J 3 bases, with 7 bases left between them. The CDR3 covers 14 residues. Germline V lookup: CDR1 SGHTA, CDR2 FQGNSA. This chain's CDR3 is CASSLDGYNQPQHF. The CDR3 DNA follows: TGTGCCAGCAGCTTAGACGGATACAATCAGCCCCAGCATTTT.

This sequence joins TRBV2 and TRBJ2-3, with 10 bases fitting TRBD2. Per germline, CDR1 SNHLY and CDR2 FYNNEI. This CDR3 has 13 amino acids. After removal of 6 bases from V and 6 bases from J, the junction contained 3 bases not matched to a gene. The CDR3 bases are TGTGCCAGCAGAAGGACTAGCGGCGATACGCAGTATTTT. Protein product: CASRRTSGDTQYF.

The V gene is TRBV7-9, the J gene TRBJ1-3; 9 nucleotides align to TRBD1. The CDR3 is 18 residues long. V lost 3 bases, J lost 0 bases, and 9 bases stayed unmatched. Germline V gene lookup returns CDR1 SEHNR and CDR2 FQNEAQ (reference sequence). CDR3 sequence: CASSLGDRAPYSGNTIYF. CDR3 bases: TGTGCCAGCAGCTTGGGGGACAGGGCCCCTTACTCTGGAAACACCATATATTTT.

V usage is TRBV29-1 and J usage is TRBJ1-2; 10 bases agree with TRBD1. Germline CDR1 reads SQVTM; CDR2 reads ANQGSEA. After removal of 6 bases from V and 1 base from J, the junction contained 2 bases not matched to a gene. The CDR3 runs 13 residues. CDR3 sequence: CSVGQGLNYGYTF. DNA of the CDR3: TGCAGCGTGGGACAGGGGCTTAACTATGGCTACACCTTC.